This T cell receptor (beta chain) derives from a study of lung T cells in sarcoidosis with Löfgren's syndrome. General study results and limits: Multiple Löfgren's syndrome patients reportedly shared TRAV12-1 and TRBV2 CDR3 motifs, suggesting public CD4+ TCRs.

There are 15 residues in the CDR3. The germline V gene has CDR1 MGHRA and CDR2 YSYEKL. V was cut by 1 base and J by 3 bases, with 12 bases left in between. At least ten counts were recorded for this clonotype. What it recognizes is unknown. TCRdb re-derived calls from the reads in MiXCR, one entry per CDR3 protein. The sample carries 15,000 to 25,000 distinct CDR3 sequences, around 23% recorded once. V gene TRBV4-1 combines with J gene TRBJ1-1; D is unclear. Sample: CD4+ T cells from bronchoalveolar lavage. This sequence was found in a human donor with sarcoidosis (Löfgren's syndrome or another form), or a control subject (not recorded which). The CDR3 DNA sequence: TGCGCCAGCAGCCAAGGGAGGCAGTATTACACTGAAGCTTTCTTT. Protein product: CASSQGRQYYTEAFF.